The TCR beta chain described here comes from a study of cytomegalovirus exposure and HLA in healthy donors. CDR1 is SGDLS and CDR2 is YYNGEE in the germline V gene. The CDR3 totals 16 residues. The V gene end was trimmed by 4 bases and the J gene end by 5 bases; junction bases not matched to a gene: 10. 13 Jbeta primers and 60 Vbeta primers were used for the PCR. Data came from immunoSEQ multiplex PCR; TCRdb stores just in-frame clones and leaves some out. The table records more than 90,000 clones, around 77% of them present only once. This clonotype originated in a man aged 25-40 years in good health and CMV-seronegative. Material: PBMCs. The V and J genes are TRBV9 and TRBJ2-7; 12 bases are shared with TRBD2. In nucleotides, the CDR3 is TGTGCCAGCAGCTCCCGGCTAGCGGGGGGGCCCAACGAGCAGTACTTC. Amino acid sequence: CASSSRLAGGPNEQYF.